The TCR beta chain described here comes from a study of low-dose radiotherapy and immunotherapy resistance in tumors. CDR1 is SGHAT, CDR2 FQDESV, per germline (reference sequence). The CDR3 runs 14 residues. The V end lost 1 base, the J end lost 1 base, and 7 bases lay between the germline ends. In this sample, this clonotype turned up many times. The sample's time point: before trial treatment. First-strand cDNA relied on TRAV- and TRBV-specific primers spanning alpha and beta chains. TCR amplification used roughly 20 PCR cycles, a constant-region primer and a V-primer adapter. In vitro transcription amplified isolated mRNA. TCRdb recomputed calls from the reads with MiXCR, one row per CDR3 protein. The data contain 80,000 to 95,000 distinct CDR3 sequences, 9.4% of them singletons.

The sample was PBMCs, taken before treatment. The chain carries TRBV11-1 and TRBJ1-1, with no clear D. This receptor was identified in a male donor with prostate cancer. CDR3 residues: CASSLVVRNTEAFF. CDR3 nucleotides: TGTGCCAGCAGCTTAGTCGTCCGGAACACTGAAGCTTTCTTT.